This T cell receptor (beta chain) comes out of a study of cytotoxic CD8 clonotypes in ibrutinib-treated CLL. The method was immunoSEQ multiplex PCR; TCRdb's version includes in-frame clones alone and lacks a portion of them. Among about 120,000 clones listed, 58% were seen once. CDR3 length: 13 residues. V lost 2 bases to trimming and J lost 8 bases, with 10 bases between them. Germline lookup yields CDR1 MNHNY and CDR2 SVGAGI (reference sequence). This specimen was PBMCs, taken after 24 months of ibrutinib treatment. V gene TRBV6-6 combines with J gene TRBJ1-5, with D maybe TRBD1 (6 bases). The sequence was collected from a human donor with chronic lymphocytic leukemia. The CDR3: CASSYNRAEPQHF. The CDR3, as DNA: TGTGCCAGCAGTTACAACAGGGCGGAGCCCCAGCATTTT.